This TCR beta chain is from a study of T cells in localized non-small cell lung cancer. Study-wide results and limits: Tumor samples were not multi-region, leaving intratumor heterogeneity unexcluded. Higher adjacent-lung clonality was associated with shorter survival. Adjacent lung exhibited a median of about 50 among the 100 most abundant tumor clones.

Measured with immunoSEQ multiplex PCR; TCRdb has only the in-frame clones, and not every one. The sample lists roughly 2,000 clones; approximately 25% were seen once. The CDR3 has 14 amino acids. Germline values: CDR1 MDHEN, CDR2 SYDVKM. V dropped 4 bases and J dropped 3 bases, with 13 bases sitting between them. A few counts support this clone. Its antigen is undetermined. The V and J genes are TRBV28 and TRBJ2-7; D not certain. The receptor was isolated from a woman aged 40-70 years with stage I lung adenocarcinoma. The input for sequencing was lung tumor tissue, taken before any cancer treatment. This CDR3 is CASSSSLLSYEQYF. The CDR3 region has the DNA TGTGCCAGCAGTTCCAGCCTTCTTAGCTACGAGCAGTACTTC.